This T cell receptor beta chain was captured in a study of vaccination effects on CD4 cells after COVID-19. V was clipped by 3 bases and J by 7 bases, with 12 bases between them. The germline gives CDR1 DFQATT, CDR2 SNEGSKA (reference sequence). The length of the CDR3 is 12 residues. Investigators separated out CD4+ T cells once around 9 days of culture had passed. Everyone in the study got two shots of either the BNT162b2 or mRNA-1273 vaccine. Vaccinees lacked prior SARS-CoV-2 infection and tested negative for nucleocapsid antibodies. To note about this clone: Its antigen remains unidentified.

Using immunoSEQ multiplex PCR, the repertoire was profiled, and TCRdb retains in-frame clones only, with some absent. The sample includes about 73,000 clones, roughly 73% of them seen just once. The receptor was derived from a human donor who received a COVID-19 vaccine. The sample in question was CD4+ T cells from PBMCs cultured without peptide, obtained after COVID-19 vaccination. The chain recombines TRBV20-1 with TRBJ1-2; no clear D. CDR3: CSASRRGLGYTF. CDR3 DNA: TGCAGTGCTAGTAGGCGAGGTCTTGGCTACACCTTC.